This T cell receptor beta chain was retrieved from a study of regulatory T cells in long-lasting Graves disease. Looked up from germline, CDR1 is MNHEY and CDR2 is SVGAGI. The CDR3 is 15 amino acids. Trimming removed 0 bases at V and 6 bases at J, with 15 bases between. Time point defined: persistent/refractory GD, antithyroid drugs over 5 years with positive TRAb. After RNA was extracted from PBMCs, the TCR library was made from it. Building of the TCR beta libraries involved iRepertoire HTBI primers and Arm-PCR of CDR3 regions. TCRdb reprocessed the multiplex PCR reads via MiXCR and lists one record per CDR3 protein. The table has roughly 400,000 distinct CDR3 sequences, around a fifth seen once.

The receptor comes from a female donor with Graves disease. The gene calls are TRBV6-5 and TRBJ2-7; a weak D match, TRBD2 (6 bases). The source was peripheral blood mononuclear cells (PBMCs), collected when the disease was refractory, from a patient treated with antithyroid drugs. CDR3 sequence: CASSYSGFPGGEQYF. CDR3 nucleotides: TGTGCCAGCAGTTACTCGGGGTTCCCCGGGGGCGAGCAGTACTTC.